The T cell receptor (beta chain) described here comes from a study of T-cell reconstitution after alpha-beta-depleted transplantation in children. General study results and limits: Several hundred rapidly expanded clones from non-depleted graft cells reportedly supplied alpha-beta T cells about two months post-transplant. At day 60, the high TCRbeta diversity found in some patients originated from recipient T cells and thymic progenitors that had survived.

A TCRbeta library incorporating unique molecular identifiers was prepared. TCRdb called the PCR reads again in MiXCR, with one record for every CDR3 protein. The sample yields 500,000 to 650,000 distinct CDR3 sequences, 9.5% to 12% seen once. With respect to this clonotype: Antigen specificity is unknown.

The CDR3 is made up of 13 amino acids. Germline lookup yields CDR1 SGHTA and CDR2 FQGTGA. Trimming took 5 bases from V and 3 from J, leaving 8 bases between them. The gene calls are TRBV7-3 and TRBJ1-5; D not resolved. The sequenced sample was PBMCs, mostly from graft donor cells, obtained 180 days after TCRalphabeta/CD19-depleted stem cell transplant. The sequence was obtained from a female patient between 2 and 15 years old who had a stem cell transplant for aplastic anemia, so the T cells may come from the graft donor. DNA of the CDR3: TGTGCCAGCAGCATCGGGGACAATCAGCCCCAGCATTTT. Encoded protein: CASSIGDNQPQHF.